Listed here are 9 T cell receptor beta chains from one sample, sequenced in a study of cytomegalovirus exposure and HLA in healthy donors (dated by TCRdb to 2016 to 2017). Library preparation was by the immunoSEQ multiplex PCR assay. For the multiplex PCR, a mixture combining 60 forward primers for TCR Vbeta segments and 13 reverse primers for TCR Jbeta segments was used. The clones in this table, taken by TCRdb from immuneACCESS, are in-frame only. Not every clone is retained; where verified, under half of the shortfall comes from an unresolved V gene, and the cause of the rest is unknown. This sample gives over 65,000 clones in total; less than 80% of them show up just once. The ten most abundant clones make up around an eighth of the sample. The sequenced sample was PBMCs. The receptors were gathered from a human donor in good health.

Remarks on this clone: Other DNA sequences of this sample code for an identical CDR3. This chain links TRBV6-5 with TRBJ2-2; 8 bases fit TRBD1. The CDR3 is 13 residues long. Germline V gene lookup returns CDR1 MNHEY and CDR2 SVGAGI. V lost 6 bases, J lost 6 bases, and 3 bases stayed unmatched. CDR3: CASSWTGPGELFF. The DNA of the CDR3 is TGTGCCAGCAGCTGGACAGGGCCCGGGGAGCTGTTTTTT.

The rearrangement uses TRBV6-5 and TRBJ2-7; 11 positions match TRBD1. The CDR3 consists of 16 residues. Per the germline V gene, CDR1 is MNHEY and CDR2 is SVGAGI. V shed 4 bases and J 4 bases; nucleotides not matched to a gene: 9. CDR3 residues: CASSLSWGQGVYEQYF. CDR3 bases: TGTGCCAGCAGTTTGAGCTGGGGACAGGGGGTATACGAGCAGTACTTC.

The J gene is TRBJ2-3, the V gene TRBV6-1; tentative D call: TRBD1 (5 bases). Germline V lookup: CDR1 MNHNS, CDR2 SASEGT. The CDR3 loop spans 15 amino acids. V shed 5 bases and J shed 1 base, with 13 bases lying between them. In DNA, the CDR3 is TGTGCCAGCAGTATACAGGCGACCGGCACAGATACGCAGTATTTT. Amino acids: CASSIQATGTDTQYF.

The chain combines TRBV9 with TRBJ1-3, with D tentatively TRBD1 (6 bases). Trimming shortened V by 0 bases and J by 3 bases, and 16 bases separated the two germline ends. Germline lookup yields CDR1 SGDLS and CDR2 YYNGEE. This CDR3 is 17 amino acids long. The CDR3: CASSVAVVGAGGNTIYF. CDR3 sequence (DNA): TGTGCCAGCAGCGTAGCTGTGGTGGGGGCCGGTGGAAACACCATATATTTT.

The chain couples TRBV19 to TRBJ2-2, with D possibly matching TRBD1 (6 bases). Between the trimmed V and J ends, which lost 2 bases and 5 bases, there was a span of 12 bases. Germline values: CDR1 LNHDA, CDR2 SQIVND (reference sequence). The CDR3 spans 15 residues. The CDR3 region is CASSISGTLTGELFF. CDR3 bases: TGTGCCAGTAGTATATCAGGGACACTGACCGGGGAGCTGTTTTTT.

The V and J genes are TRBV2 and TRBJ2-5; 9 positions agree with TRBD1. V lost 4 bases and J lost 2; bases outside the gene matches: 8. CDR1 SNHLY and CDR2 FYNNEI come from the germline V gene. The CDR3 has 16 amino acids. CDR3: CASSAPPGQGQETQYF. In nucleotides, the CDR3 is TGTGCCAGCAGTGCCCCCCCGGGACAGGGACAAGAGACCCAGTACTTC.

As regards this clone: Compared with germline, one end of the junction differs, possibly owing to a read error. The rearrangement uses TRBV15 and TRBJ1-5; no clear D. Per the germline V gene, CDR1 is LNHNV and CDR2 is YYDKDF (reference sequence). This CDR3 spans 14 amino acids. The CDR3: CATSRDSGGQPQNF. As DNA, the CDR3 is TGTGCCACCAGCAGAGATAGTGGAGGTCAGCCCCAGAATTTT.

The rearrangement uses TRBV25-1 and TRBJ1-2; 8 bases line up with TRBD1. Losses at the gene ends were 6 bases for V and 5 bases for J; bases not matched to a gene: 8. From germline, CDR1 is MGHDK and CDR2 SYGVNS. The CDR3 runs 14 residues. CDR3 amino acids: CASSSGGAEYGYTF. CDR3 coding DNA: TGTGCCAGCAGCTCAGGGGGCGCCGAATATGGCTACACCTTC.

The chain carries TRBV5-1 and TRBJ2-1, with 13 bases matching TRBD2. The V and J ends lost 3 bases and 4 bases, in that order; junction bases with no gene match: 4. The germline CDR1 and CDR2 sequences are SGHRS and YFSETQ. The CDR3 runs to 16 residues. The CDR3: CASSWGLAGRYNEQFF. In DNA, the CDR3 is TGCGCCAGCAGCTGGGGACTAGCGGGGAGATACAATGAGCAGTTCTTC.